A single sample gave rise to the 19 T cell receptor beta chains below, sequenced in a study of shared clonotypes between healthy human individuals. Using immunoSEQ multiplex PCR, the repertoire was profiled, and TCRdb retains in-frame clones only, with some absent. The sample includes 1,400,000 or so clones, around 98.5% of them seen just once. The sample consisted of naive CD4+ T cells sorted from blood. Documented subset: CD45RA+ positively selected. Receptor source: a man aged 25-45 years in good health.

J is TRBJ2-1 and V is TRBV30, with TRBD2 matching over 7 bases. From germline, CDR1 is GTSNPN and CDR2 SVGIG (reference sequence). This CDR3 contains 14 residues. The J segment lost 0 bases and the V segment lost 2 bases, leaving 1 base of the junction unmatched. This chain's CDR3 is CAWSRGSSYNEQFF. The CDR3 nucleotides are TGTGCCTGGAGTCGCGGGAGCTCCTACAATGAGCAGTTCTTC.

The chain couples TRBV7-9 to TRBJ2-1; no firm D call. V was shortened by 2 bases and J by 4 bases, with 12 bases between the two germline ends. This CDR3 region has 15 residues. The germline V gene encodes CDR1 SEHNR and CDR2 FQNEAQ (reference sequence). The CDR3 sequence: CASSLNVEIYNEQFF. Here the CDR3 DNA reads TGTGCCAGCAGCTTAAATGTGGAAATTTACAATGAGCAGTTCTTC.

The CDR3 DNA reads as TGTGCCAGCACCGGCGGGACACATCGTGGCTACACCTTC. Translation gives CASTGGTHRGYTF. The chain couples TRBV28 to TRBJ1-2, with TRBD1 as a possible D gene (6 bases). The CDR3 length is 13 residues. Trimming pared 7 bases from V and 7 bases from J, leaving 16 bases between. Germline V CDR1 and CDR2: MDHEN, SYDVKM.

The CDR3 DNA is TGCAGCGTTGTTCGTCTGGGCGGGATACAAGAGACCCAGTACTTC. This codes for CSVVRLGGIQETQYF. The V call is TRBV29-1, the J call TRBJ2-5; D possibly corresponds to TRBD2 (6 bases). V lost 4 bases to trimming and J lost 2 bases, with 17 bases between them. The CDR3 consists of 15 residues. The germline gives CDR1 SQVTM, CDR2 ANQGSEA. The full variable domain, completed using reference TRBV29-1 and TRBJ2-5, is SAVISQKPSRDICQRGTSLTIQCQVDSQVTMMFWYRQQPGQSLTLIATANQGSEATYESGFVIDKFPISRPNLTFSTLTVSNMSPEDSSIYLCSVVRLGGIQETQYFGPGTRLLVL.

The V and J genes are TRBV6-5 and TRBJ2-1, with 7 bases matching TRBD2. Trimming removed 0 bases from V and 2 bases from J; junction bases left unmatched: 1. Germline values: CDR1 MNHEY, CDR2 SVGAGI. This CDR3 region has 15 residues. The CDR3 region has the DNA TGTGCCAGCAGTTACTCGGGGACTACCTACAATGAGCAGTTCTTC. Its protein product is CASSYSGTTYNEQFF.

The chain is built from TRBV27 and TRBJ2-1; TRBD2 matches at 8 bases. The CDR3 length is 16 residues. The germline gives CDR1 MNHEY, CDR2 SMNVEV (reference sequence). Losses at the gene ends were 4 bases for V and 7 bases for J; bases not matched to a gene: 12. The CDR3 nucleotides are TGTGCCAGCAGTTCCGAGAAGCGGGAGTTTCGAAATGAGCAGTTCTTC. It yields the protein CASSSEKREFRNEQFF.

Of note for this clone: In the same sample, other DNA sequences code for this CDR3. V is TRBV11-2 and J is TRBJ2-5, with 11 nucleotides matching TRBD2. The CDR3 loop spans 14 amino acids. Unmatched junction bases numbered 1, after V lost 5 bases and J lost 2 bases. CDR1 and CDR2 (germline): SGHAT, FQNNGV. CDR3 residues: CASSRTSGQETQYF. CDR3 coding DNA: TGTGCCAGCAGCCGGACTAGCGGGCAAGAGACCCAGTACTTC.

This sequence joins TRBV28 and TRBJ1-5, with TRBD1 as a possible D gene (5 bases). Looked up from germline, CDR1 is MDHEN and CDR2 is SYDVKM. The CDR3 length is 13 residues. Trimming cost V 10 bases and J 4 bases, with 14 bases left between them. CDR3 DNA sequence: TGTGCCACCGCGGGACGGCCGAATCAGCCCCAGCATTTT. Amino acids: CATAGRPNQPQHF.

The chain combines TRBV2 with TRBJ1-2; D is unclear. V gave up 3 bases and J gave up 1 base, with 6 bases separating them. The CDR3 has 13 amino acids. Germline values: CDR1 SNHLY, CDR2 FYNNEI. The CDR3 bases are TGTGCCAGCAGTGAGGAAAATAACTATGGCTACACCTTC. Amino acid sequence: CASSEENNYGYTF.

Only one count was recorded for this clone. In nucleotides, the CDR3 is TGTGCCAGCAGTGATCAGGGCGTGGCGGGAGGGCCCTACAATGAGCAGTTCTTC. Translating gives CASSDQGVAGGPYNEQFF. The V and J genes are TRBV6-1 and TRBJ2-1; 9 positions agree with TRBD2. Germline CDR1 MNHNS, CDR2 SASEGT. The CDR3 length is 18 residues. With 3 bases clipped from V and 2 bases from J, the junction kept 11 bases outside the gene matches.

CDR3 nucleotide sequence: TGCGCCAGCAGCCAAATTAATGAGAACACTGAAGCTTTCTTT. It encodes CASSQINENTEAFF. The V gene is TRBV4-3, the J gene TRBJ1-1, with D unresolved. CDR1 and CDR2 (germline): LGHNA, YSLEER. The length of the CDR3 is 14 residues. Between the trimmed V and J ends, which lost 2 bases and 1 base, there was a span of 8 bases.

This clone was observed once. The CDR3 sequence: CASSSGAQETQYF. DNA of the CDR3: TGTGCCAGCTCATCTGGGGCACAAGAGACCCAGTACTTC. The genes are TRBV18 and TRBJ2-5; D may be TRBD1 (5 bases). In germline, CDR1 is KGHSH, CDR2 LQKENI. V was trimmed by 5 bases and J by 2 bases, leaving 9 bases between them. The CDR3 covers 13 residues.

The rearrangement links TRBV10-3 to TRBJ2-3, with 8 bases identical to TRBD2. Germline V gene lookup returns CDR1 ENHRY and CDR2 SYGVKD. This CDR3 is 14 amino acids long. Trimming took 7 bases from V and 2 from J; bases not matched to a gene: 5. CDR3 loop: CAITELADTDTQYF. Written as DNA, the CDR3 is TGTGCCATCACAGAACTAGCGGACACAGATACGCAGTATTTT.

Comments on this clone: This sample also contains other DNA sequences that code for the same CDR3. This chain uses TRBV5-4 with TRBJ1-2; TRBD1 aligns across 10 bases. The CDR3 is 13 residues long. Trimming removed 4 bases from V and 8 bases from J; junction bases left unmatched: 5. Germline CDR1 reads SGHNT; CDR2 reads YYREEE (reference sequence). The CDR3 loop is CASSPRDRGGYTF. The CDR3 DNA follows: TGTGCCAGCAGCCCCCGGGACAGGGGAGGCTACACCTTC.

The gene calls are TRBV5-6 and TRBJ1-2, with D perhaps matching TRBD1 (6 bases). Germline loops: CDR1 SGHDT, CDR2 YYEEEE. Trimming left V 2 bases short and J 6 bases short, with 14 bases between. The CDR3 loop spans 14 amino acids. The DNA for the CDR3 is TGTGCCAGCAGCTTATTACAGGGCTCGGATGGCTACACCTTC. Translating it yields CASSLLQGSDGYTF.

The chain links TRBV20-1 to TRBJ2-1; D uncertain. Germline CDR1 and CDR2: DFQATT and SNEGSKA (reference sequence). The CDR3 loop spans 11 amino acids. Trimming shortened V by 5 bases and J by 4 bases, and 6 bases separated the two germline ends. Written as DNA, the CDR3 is TGCAGTGCTCAGTATTACAATGAGCAGTTCTTC. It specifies CSAQYYNEQFF.

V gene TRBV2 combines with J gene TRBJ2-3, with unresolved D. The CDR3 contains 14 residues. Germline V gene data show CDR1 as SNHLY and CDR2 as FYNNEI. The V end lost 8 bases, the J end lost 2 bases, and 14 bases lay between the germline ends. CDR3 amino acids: CASGKPLTTDTQYF. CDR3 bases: TGTGCCAGCGGAAAACCGCTCACCACAGATACGCAGTATTTT.

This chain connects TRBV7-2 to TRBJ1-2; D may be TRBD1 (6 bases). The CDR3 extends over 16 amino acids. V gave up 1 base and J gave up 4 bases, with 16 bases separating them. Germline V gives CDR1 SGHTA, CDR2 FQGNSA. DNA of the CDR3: TGTGCCAGCAGCTTAGACGACAGGAGAATCTCCTATGGCTACACCTTC. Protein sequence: CASSLDDRRISYGYTF.

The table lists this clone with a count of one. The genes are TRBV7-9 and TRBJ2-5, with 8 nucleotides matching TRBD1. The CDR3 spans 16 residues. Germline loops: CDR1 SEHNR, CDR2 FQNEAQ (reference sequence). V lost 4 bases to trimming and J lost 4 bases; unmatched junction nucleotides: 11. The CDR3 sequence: CASSSLRGRLGETQYF. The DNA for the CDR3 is TGTGCCAGCAGCTCTCTCAGGGGGCGGCTCGGAGAGACCCAGTACTTC.